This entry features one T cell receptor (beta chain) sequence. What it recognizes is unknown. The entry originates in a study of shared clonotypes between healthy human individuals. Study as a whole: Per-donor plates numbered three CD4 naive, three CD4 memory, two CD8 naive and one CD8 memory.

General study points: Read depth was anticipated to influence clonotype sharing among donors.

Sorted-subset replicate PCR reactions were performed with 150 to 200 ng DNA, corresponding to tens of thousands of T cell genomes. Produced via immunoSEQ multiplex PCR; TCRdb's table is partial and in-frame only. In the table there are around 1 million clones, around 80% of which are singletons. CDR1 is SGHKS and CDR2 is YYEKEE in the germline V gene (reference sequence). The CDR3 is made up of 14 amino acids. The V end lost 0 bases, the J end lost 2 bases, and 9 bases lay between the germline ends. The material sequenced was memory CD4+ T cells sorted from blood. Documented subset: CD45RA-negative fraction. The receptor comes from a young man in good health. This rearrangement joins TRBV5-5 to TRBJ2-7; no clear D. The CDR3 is CASSLGRTTYEQYF. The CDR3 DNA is TGTGCCAGCAGCTTGGGCCGAACTACCTACGAGCAGTACTTC.